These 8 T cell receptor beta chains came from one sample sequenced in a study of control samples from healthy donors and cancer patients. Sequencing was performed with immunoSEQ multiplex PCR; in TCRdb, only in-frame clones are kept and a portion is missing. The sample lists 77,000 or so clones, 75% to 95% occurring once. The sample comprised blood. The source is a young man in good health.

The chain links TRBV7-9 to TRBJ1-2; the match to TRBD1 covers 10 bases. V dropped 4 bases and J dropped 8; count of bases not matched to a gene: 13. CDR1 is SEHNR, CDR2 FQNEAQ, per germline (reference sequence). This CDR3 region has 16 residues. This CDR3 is CASSWDRGSLGGGYTF. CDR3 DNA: TGTGCCAGCAGCTGGGACAGGGGCTCCCTAGGGGGAGGCTACACCTTC.

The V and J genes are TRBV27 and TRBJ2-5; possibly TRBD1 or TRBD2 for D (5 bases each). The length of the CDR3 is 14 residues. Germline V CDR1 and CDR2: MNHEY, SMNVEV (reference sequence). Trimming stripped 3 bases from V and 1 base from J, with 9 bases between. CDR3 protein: CASSLRGTQETQYF. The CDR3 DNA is TGTGCCAGCAGTTTGAGGGGAACCCAAGAGACCCAGTACTTC.

CDR3 DNA sequence: TGCGCCAGCAGCTTGGGAGGGGTATACTACGAGCAGTACTTC. Protein sequence: CASSLGGVYYEQYF. The chain joins TRBV5-1 to TRBJ2-7; D is possibly TRBD1 or TRBD2 (5 bases each). The CDR3 is 14 residues long. The germline V gene has CDR1 SGHRS and CDR2 YFSETQ. Trimming cost V 0 bases and J 3 bases, with 10 bases left between them.

Here the CDR3 DNA reads TGTGCCTGGAACCGAGCGGGGAACACTGAAGCTTTCTTT. This sequence encodes CAWNRAGNTEAFF. The chain uses TRBV30 and TRBJ1-1; no reliable D call. Between the trimmed V and J ends, which lost 4 bases and 1 base, there was a span of 10 bases. In germline, CDR1 is GTSNPN, CDR2 SVGIG (reference sequence). CDR3 size: 13 residues.

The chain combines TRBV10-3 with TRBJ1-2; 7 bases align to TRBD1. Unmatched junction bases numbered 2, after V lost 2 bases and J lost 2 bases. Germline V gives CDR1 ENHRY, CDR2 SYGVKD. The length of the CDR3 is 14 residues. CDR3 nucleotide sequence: TGTGCCATCAGTGAGGGCAGGGGGAACTATGGCTACACCTTC. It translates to CAISEGRGNYGYTF.

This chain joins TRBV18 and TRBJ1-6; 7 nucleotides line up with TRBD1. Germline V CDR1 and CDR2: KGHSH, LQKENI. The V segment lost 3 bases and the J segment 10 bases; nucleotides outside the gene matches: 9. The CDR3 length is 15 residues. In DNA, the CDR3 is TGTGCCAGCTCACCTAAACAGGGGTCGGTCTCACCCCTCCACTTT. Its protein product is CASSPKQGSVSPLHF.

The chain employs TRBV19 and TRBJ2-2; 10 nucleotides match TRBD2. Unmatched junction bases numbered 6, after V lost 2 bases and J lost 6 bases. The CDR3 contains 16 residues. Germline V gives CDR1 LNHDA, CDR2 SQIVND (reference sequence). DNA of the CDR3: TGTGCCAGTAGTATACCGACTAGCGGGTCCCCCGGGGAGCTGTTTTTT. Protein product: CASSIPTSGSPGELFF.

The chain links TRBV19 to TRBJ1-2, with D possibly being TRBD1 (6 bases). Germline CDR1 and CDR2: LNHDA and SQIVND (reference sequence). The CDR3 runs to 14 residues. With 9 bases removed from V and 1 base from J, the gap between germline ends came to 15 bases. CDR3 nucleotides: TGTGCCAGCGAAAATCACAGGGATAACTATGGCTACACCTTC. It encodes CASENHRDNYGYTF.